The 26 T cell receptor beta chains in this list originate from one sample, sequenced in a study of shared clonotypes between healthy human individuals. Terminally differentiated effector memory CD45RA+ cells were left out of the naive CD8 fraction, which was CD45RO-negative and positively selected for CCR7. Only in-frame clones appear in the TCRdb table, and some are missing; sequencing was by immunoSEQ multiplex PCR. The sample includes some 2.1 million clones, approximately 94% of them seen just once. Sequencing input: naive CD8+ T cells sorted from blood. The receptors originated from a man aged 18 to 30 in good health.

The chain employs TRBV10-2 and TRBJ1-1; no definite D call. The CDR3 loop spans 13 amino acids. Trimming left V 3 bases short and J 4 bases short, with 9 bases between. The V gene's germline CDR1 is WSHSY and CDR2 SAAADI. The CDR3 region is CASSDYTGTEAFF. In DNA form, the CDR3 reads TGCGCCAGCAGTGACTACACGGGCACTGAAGCTTTCTTT.

This chain joins TRBV14 and TRBJ2-1; 9 bases fit TRBD1. The J segment lost 6 bases and the V segment lost 2 bases, leaving 8 bases of the junction unmatched. Germline V lookup: CDR1 SGHDN, CDR2 FVKESK. The CDR3 sequence is 16 residues long. CDR3 in amino acids: CASSQYTGGVGNEQFF. CDR3 sequence (DNA): TGTGCCAGCAGCCAATATACAGGGGGCGTAGGCAATGAGCAGTTCTTC.

This clone was observed a single time. This chain links TRBV7-9 with TRBJ1-2; TRBD1 matches 7 bases. CDR3 length: 14 residues. Looked up from germline, CDR1 is SEHNR and CDR2 is FQNEAQ (reference sequence). V dropped 5 bases and J dropped 6; count of bases not matched to a gene: 9. CDR3 DNA: TGTGCCAGCAGCATCAAGCTGACAGGGAATGGCTACACCTTC. Translated, it gives CASSIKLTGNGYTF.

The chain is built from TRBV7-2 and TRBJ1-2; 7 positions match TRBD1. V dropped 0 bases and J dropped 7; count of bases not matched to a gene: 5. CDR3 length: 14 amino acids. Looked up from germline, CDR1 is SGHTA and CDR2 is FQGNSA. The CDR3 reads CASSLARQGSGYTF. The CDR3 bases are TGTGCCAGCAGCTTAGCGAGACAGGGATCTGGCTACACCTTC.

This clone was seen once. This chain connects TRBV7-9 to TRBJ2-7; 11 nucleotides align to TRBD2. Germline CDR1 and CDR2: SEHNR and FQNEAQ (reference sequence). Germline trimming cut 1 base from V and 1 base from J; bases unmatched to any gene: 9. The CDR3 has 18 amino acids. The CDR3 sequence is CASSLDVGLAGGSYEQYF. The CDR3 DNA reads as TGTGCCAGCAGCTTAGACGTTGGTCTAGCGGGAGGTTCCTACGAGCAGTACTTC. Looking up the rest from reference TRBV7-9 and TRBJ2-7 gives the full variable domain: DTGVSQNPRHKITKRGQNVTFRCDPISEHNRLYWYRQTLGQGPEFLTYFQNEAQLEKSRLLSDRFSAERPKGSFSTLEIQRTEQGDSAMYLCASSLDVGLAGGSYEQYFGPGTRLTVT.

The V call is TRBV4-1, the J call TRBJ1-1; 9 bases are shared with TRBD1. After removal of 0 bases from V and 6 bases from J, the junction contained 5 bases not matched to a gene. Germline loops: CDR1 MGHRA, CDR2 YSYEKL. CDR3 length: 15 amino acids. Here the CDR3 DNA reads TGCGCCAGCAGCCAAGATAAGGGACAGGGCTCTGAAGCTTTCTTT. It translates to CASSQDKGQGSEAFF.

The rearrangement joins TRBV4-2 to TRBJ2-1; TRBD1 matches at 7 bases. CDR3 length equals 18 residues. Germline assignment: CDR1 LGHNA and CDR2 YNFKEQ. The junction had 17 bases not matched to a gene; V was cut back by 3 bases and J by 6 bases. CDR3 sequence (DNA): TGTGCCAGCAGCCACGATTACCTAAGACAGGGCTGGATCAATGAGCAGTTCTTC. Its translation is CASSHDYLRQGWINEQFF.

The chain has TRBV29-1 and TRBJ2-1, with D perhaps matching TRBD2 (6 bases). Trimming took 2 bases from V and 5 from J, leaving 13 bases between them. The germline V gene encodes CDR1 SQVTM and CDR2 ANQGSEA. The CDR3 consists of 14 residues. The CDR3 bases are TGCAGCGTTGAAATCCGGGGGATAAACAATGAGCAGTTCTTC. Translated: CSVEIRGINNEQFF.

V gene TRBV29-1 combines with J gene TRBJ2-1, with D possibly TRBD1 on 6 matching bases. Germline-derived CDR1 and CDR2 are SQVTM and ANQGSEA. The ends were cut back, 0 bases at V and 7 bases at J, with 7 bases in the middle. The CDR3 length is 12 residues. This CDR3 reads CSVEDQGNEQFF. The CDR3, as DNA: TGCAGCGTTGAAGATCAGGGGAATGAGCAGTTCTTC.

The chain has TRBV7-9 and TRBJ2-2; the match to TRBD2 covers 12 bases. Trimming at V came to 4 bases and at J to 5 bases, leaving 2 bases not matched to a gene. Germline V gene lookup returns CDR1 SEHNR and CDR2 FQNEAQ (reference sequence). The CDR3 length is 15 residues. The CDR3 nucleotides are TGTGCCAGCAGCTCACTAGCGGGAGGTACCGGGGAGCTGTTTTTT. It is translated as CASSSLAGGTGELFF.

This sequence joins TRBV7-2 and TRBJ1-1; D uncertain. CDR3 length equals 14 residues. V lost 5 bases and J 2 bases, leaving 12 bases between the germline ends. Germline lookup yields CDR1 SGHTA and CDR2 FQGNSA. In DNA form, the CDR3 reads TGTGCCAGCAGCCCGTTCATGGGCAACACTGAAGCTTTCTTT. It specifies CASSPFMGNTEAFF.

The rearrangement links TRBV27 to TRBJ2-7; the D is unclear. Germline values: CDR1 MNHEY, CDR2 SMNVEV (reference sequence). V shed 5 bases and J shed 5 bases, with 16 bases lying between them. This CDR3 has 14 amino acids. The CDR3 DNA reads as TGTGCCAGCAGTCTCCAAGGCGGCTGGAACGAGCAGTACTTC. This codes for CASSLQGGWNEQYF.

The V call is TRBV2, the J call TRBJ2-7; possibly TRBD2 for D (6 bases). V was trimmed by 7 bases and J by 5 bases, leaving 15 bases between them. CDR3 length: 13 amino acids. Germline CDR1 reads SNHLY; CDR2 reads FYNNEI. The CDR3 spells CASTGEILNEQYF. In DNA form, the CDR3 reads TGTGCCAGCACGGGAGAAATTCTAAACGAGCAGTACTTC.

As DNA, the CDR3 is TGTGCCACCAGCAGAGATACGGGGGGAGGGATAGGTTACGAGCAGTACTTC. Amino acids: CATSRDTGGGIGYEQYF. The rearrangement uses TRBV15 and TRBJ2-7; 7 bases agree with TRBD2. The CDR3 is 17 amino acids. The trim removed 0 bases at V and 4 bases at J, leaving 12 bases unmatched. The germline V gene encodes CDR1 LNHNV and CDR2 YYDKDF (reference sequence).

The gene calls are TRBV28 and TRBJ1-6; D not resolved. CDR1 and CDR2 (germline): MDHEN, SYDVKM. This CDR3 has 12 amino acids. Trimming cost V 7 bases and J 7 bases, with 8 bases left between them. The CDR3 region has the DNA TGTGCCAGCATGACGGCGAATTCACCCCTCCACTTT. As protein: CASMTANSPLHF.

This chain uses TRBV5-1 with TRBJ2-1; 8 bases fit TRBD1. The germline CDR1 and CDR2 sequences are SGHRS and YFSETQ. This CDR3 is 14 amino acids long. The V segment lost 4 bases and the J segment 7 bases; nucleotides outside the gene matches: 7. The CDR3 sequence: CASSQDRDFNEQFF. Written as DNA, the CDR3 is TGCGCCAGCAGCCAGGACAGGGATTTTAATGAGCAGTTCTTC.

The gene calls are TRBV4-3 and TRBJ2-7, with D uncertain. The CDR3 sequence is 13 residues long. V was clipped by 4 bases and J by 12 bases, with 19 bases between them. Germline loops: CDR1 LGHNA, CDR2 YSLEER. CDR3 coding DNA: TGCGCCAGCAGCCGGACGGTAGGGAATTCGTCGTACTTC. This sequence encodes CASSRTVGNSSYF.

The chain combines TRBV5-6 with TRBJ2-5, with D possibly matching TRBD1 (5 bases). The J call may be mistaken, given a closer DNA end match to TRBJ2-7. CDR3 size: 14 residues. Per germline, CDR1 SGHDT and CDR2 YYEEEE. CDR3 bases: TGTGCCAGCAGCTTAGTGACAGTTACCTACGAGCAGTACTTC. Translating it yields CASSLVTVTYEQYF.

This clone has just one count. This chain uses TRBV9 with TRBJ1-4; maybe TRBD1 (5 bases). Germline lookup yields CDR1 SGDLS and CDR2 YYNGEE. The CDR3 loop spans 18 amino acids. The V and J ends lost 0 bases and 3 bases respectively, with 18 bases between them. The CDR3 nucleotides are TGTGCCAGCAGCGTAGCAGACCGGCGGGGGACTGCTAATGAAAAACTGTTTTTT. This encodes CASSVADRRGTANEKLFF.

The V gene is TRBV13, the J gene TRBJ1-1; no definite D call. The CDR3 spans 12 residues. The germline V gene has CDR1 PRHDT and CDR2 FYEKMQ (reference sequence). The V end lost 1 base, the J end lost 8 bases, and 8 bases lay between the germline ends. CDR3 sequence reads: CASSLDSIEAFF. DNA of the CDR3: TGTGCCAGCAGCTTAGACAGCATAGAAGCTTTCTTT.

V usage is TRBV30 and J usage is TRBJ2-3; 12 nucleotides agree with TRBD2. Losses at the gene ends were 3 bases for V and 4 bases for J; bases not matched to a gene: 8. The CDR3 contains 16 residues. Germline V gene data show CDR1 as GTSNPN and CDR2 as SVGIG (reference sequence). Here the CDR3 reads CAWRTGLAGPADTQYF. The CDR3 nucleotides read TGTGCCTGGAGGACTGGACTAGCGGGACCGGCAGATACGCAGTATTTT. Supplemented by reference TRBV30 and TRBJ2-3, the full variable domain reads SQTIHQWPATLVQPVGSPLSLECTVEGTSNPNLYWYRQAAGRGLQLLFYSVGIGQISSEVPQNLSASRPQDRQFILSSKKLLLSDSGFYLCAWRTGLAGPADTQYFGPGTRLTVL.

This chain links TRBV4-2 with TRBJ2-7; tentatively, D is TRBD2 (6 bases). The CDR3 is made up of 14 amino acids. V lost 4 bases and J lost 5, with 15 bases in between. Germline-derived CDR1 and CDR2 are LGHNA and YNFKEQ. The CDR3 region is CASSRAGSSNEQYF. In nucleotides, the CDR3 is TGTGCCAGCAGCCGCGCGGGGAGTAGCAACGAGCAGTACTTC.

The chain recombines TRBV4-1 with TRBJ2-5; either TRBD1 or TRBD2 may supply D (5 bases each). Germline CDR1 MGHRA, CDR2 YSYEKL. This CDR3 is built from 15 residues. V was clipped by 0 bases and J by 5 bases, with 13 bases between them. CDR3 protein: CASSQDWTEGETQYF. CDR3 bases: TGCGCCAGCAGCCAAGATTGGACCGAGGGGGAGACCCAGTACTTC.

This clone has just one count. The chain is built from TRBV29-1 and TRBJ1-2; D uncertain. V was clipped by 3 bases and J by 4 bases, with 24 bases between them. The CDR3 length is 17 residues. Germline CDR1 reads SQVTM; CDR2 reads ANQGSEA. CDR3 sequence reads: CSVEPEGLGPWGYGYTF. Written as DNA, the CDR3 is TGCAGCGTTGAGCCCGAGGGTTTAGGGCCGTGGGGCTATGGCTACACCTTC.

The chain is built from TRBV28 and TRBJ1-5, with unresolved D. V shed 7 bases and J shed 7 bases, with 5 bases lying between them. This CDR3 is built from 10 residues. Germline CDR1 reads MDHEN; CDR2 reads SYDVKM. CDR3 nucleotides: TGTGCCAGCAATGTCCAGCCCCAGCATTTT. Its translation: CASNVQPQHF.

Points on this clone: This sample includes further DNA sequences coding for the same CDR3. This chain joins TRBV27 and TRBJ1-1; 7 nucleotides agree with TRBD1. V dropped 4 bases and J dropped 6; count of bases not matched to a gene: 5. This CDR3 spans 13 amino acids. Looked up from germline, CDR1 is MNHEY and CDR2 is SMNVEV (reference sequence). CDR3 nucleotide sequence: TGTGCCAGCAGTTCAGGGGGTACGGCTGAAGCTTTCTTT. This gives the protein CASSSGGTAEAFF.